The clone carrying this T cell receptor (beta chain) was counted a single time. Other DNA variants within this sample encode the same CDR3. Germline V gene data show CDR1 as SGHRS and CDR2 as YFSETQ. Trimming pared 0 bases from V and 0 bases from J, leaving 10 bases between. This CDR3 is built from 15 residues. The data are from a study of blood T cell repertoires in COVID-19. Study processing details: Reference gene primers were amplified, and this amplification served to estimate nucleated cell counts. Sequencing was performed with immunoSEQ multiplex PCR; in TCRdb, only in-frame clones are kept and a portion is missing. From that table come the V and J calls and clone size; the DNA was used to work out D and trimming. This table holds around 80,000 clones, roughly 89% found once.

This TCR was recovered from a man aged 60 to 75 with acute or convalescent COVID-19. The chain is built from TRBV5-1 and TRBJ2-7; a possible D gene is TRBD2 (6 bases). Sequences were obtained from peripheral blood. CDR3 nucleotide sequence: TGCGCCAGCAGCTTGGTACGGGGGAGCTCCTACGAGCAGTACTTC. This translates into CASSLVRGSSYEQYF.